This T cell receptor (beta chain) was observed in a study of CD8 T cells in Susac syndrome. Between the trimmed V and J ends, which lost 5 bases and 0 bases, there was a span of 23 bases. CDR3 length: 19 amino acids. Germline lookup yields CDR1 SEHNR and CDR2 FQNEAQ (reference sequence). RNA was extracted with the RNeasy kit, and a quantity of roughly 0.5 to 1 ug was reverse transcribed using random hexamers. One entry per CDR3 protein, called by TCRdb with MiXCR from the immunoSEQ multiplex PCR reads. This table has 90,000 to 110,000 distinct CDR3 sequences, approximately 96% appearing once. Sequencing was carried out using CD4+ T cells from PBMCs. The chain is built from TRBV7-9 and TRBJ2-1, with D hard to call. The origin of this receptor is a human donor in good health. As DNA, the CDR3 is TGTGCCAGCAGCCTTAAGGACCTAAGTAGCCAATACTCCTACAATGAGCAGTTCTTC. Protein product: CASSLKDLSSQYSYNEQFF.